Detailed here is one T cell receptor beta chain. The source of the sample is a study of OX40 agonist ivuxolimab in advanced cancers. Study overall: Every 2 weeks, ivuxolimab was infused into the patients intravenously at between 0.01 and 10 mg/kg.

The table came from immunoSEQ multiplex PCR; TCRdb's copy has only in-frame clones and leaves some out. The repertoire includes approximately 50,000 clones, 70% to 90% of them detected once, and 0.61% sits in the top ten. This CDR3 region has 12 residues. V was clipped by 6 bases and J by 1 base, with 7 bases between them. Per the germline V gene, CDR1 is MNHEY and CDR2 is SVGAGI. This chain joins TRBV6-5 and TRBJ2-7, with D perhaps being TRBD1 or TRBD2 (5 bases each). The TCR sequence derives from an adult with an advanced solid tumor such as melanoma, head and neck, liver or kidney cancer. This sample comprised CD4+ or CD8+ T cells sorted from blood, obtained in a trial of the OX40 agonist ivuxolimab. CDR3 sequence: CASRGRSYEQYF. The CDR3 DNA reads TGTGCCAGCAGGGGACGGTCCTACGAGCAGTACTTC.